The 10 T cell receptor beta chains below were found in one sample sequenced in a study of human T cells and chemical hapten exposure. Time point given: pre-sensitization, week 0. The treatment denotes: therapeutic diphenylcyclopropenone sensitization with weekly scalp DPC. TCRdb ran MiXCR on the RACE reads and lists one entry per CDR3 protein. The table includes 65,000 to 70,000 distinct CDR3 sequences, over 9.5% detected once. The material was whole blood, obtained in connection with sensitization to the hapten diphenylcyclopropenone (DPC). Every receptor here comes from a woman in her forties or fifties with alopecia areata. Some clones in this sample may be carry-over from other donors' samples.

This clonotype has ten or more counts. This chain joins TRBV27 and TRBJ2-1; the D call may be TRBD1 or TRBD2 (6 bases each). Per germline, CDR1 MNHEY and CDR2 SMNVEV (reference sequence). This CDR3 spans 16 amino acids. The germline V and J ends were trimmed by 7 bases and 0 bases, with 16 bases remaining between them. This chain's CDR3 is CASTLRGAVSYNEQFF. CDR3 nucleotides: TGTGCCAGCACCCTGAGGGGGGCAGTCTCCTACAATGAGCAGTTCTTC.

This clonotype occurred many times. The genes are TRBV3-1 and TRBJ2-3; D might be TRBD2 (5 bases). The germline CDR1 and CDR2 sequences are LGHDT and YNNKEL (reference sequence). V was pared by 2 bases and J by 6 bases, with 12 bases between. The CDR3 runs 14 residues. CDR3 protein: CASSQLDWEDTQYF. CDR3 bases: TGTGCCAGCAGCCAATTAGACTGGGAGGATACGCAGTATTTT.

The chain couples TRBV4-2 to TRBJ2-1; 9 nucleotides align to TRBD1. V was pared by 3 bases and J by 7 bases, with 10 bases of the junction left unmatched. The V gene's germline CDR1 is LGHNA and CDR2 YNFKEQ. The length of the CDR3 is 16 residues. CDR3 nucleotides: TGTGCCAGCAGCCAGCCAGGGACAGGGTGGAAAAATGAGCAGTTCTTC. Translated, it gives CASSQPGTGWKNEQFF.

The chain recombines TRBV2 with TRBJ2-1; 7 bases agree with TRBD1. V dropped 4 bases and J dropped 2; count of bases not matched to a gene: 2. CDR1 is SNHLY, CDR2 FYNNEI, per germline. This CDR3 is built from 14 residues. The CDR3 is CASSGQGAYNEQFF. CDR3 nucleotide sequence: TGTGCCAGCAGTGGGCAGGGGGCCTACAATGAGCAGTTCTTC. Variable domain in full (rest from reference TRBV2 and TRBJ2-1): EPEVTQTPSHQVTQMGQEVILRCVPISNHLYFYWYRQILGQKVEFLVSFYNNEISEKSEIFDDQFSVERPDGSNFTLKIRSTKLEDSAMYFCASSGQGAYNEQFFGPGTRLTVL.

This clonotype has at least ten counts. V usage is TRBV24-1 and J usage is TRBJ1-1; maybe TRBD1 (6 bases). Germline V gene sequence: CDR1 KGHDR, CDR2 SFDVKD. Trimming shortened V by 4 bases and J by 5 bases, and 19 bases separated the two germline ends. The CDR3 contains 16 residues. The CDR3 is CATSDRQHGGGTEAFF. CDR3 DNA: TGTGCCACCAGTGACCGCCAACACGGAGGGGGGACTGAAGCTTTCTTT.

A few counts support this clonotype. The CDR3 DNA reads as TGCAGTGCTAGCAAATTGGGGGCCTCCTACAATGAGCAGTTCTTC. Protein product: CSASKLGASYNEQFF. This chain links TRBV20-1 with TRBJ2-1; weak D call: TRBD1 (6 bases). V was cut by 3 bases and J by 0 bases, with 12 bases left in between. Germline assignment: CDR1 DFQATT and CDR2 SNEGSKA (reference sequence). This CDR3 comprises 15 residues.

This sequence joins TRBV19 and TRBJ2-1; weak D call: TRBD2 (6 bases). The ends were cut back, 5 bases at V and 1 base at J, with 15 bases in the middle. CDR1 and CDR2 from the germline V gene are LNHDA and SQIVND (reference sequence). This CDR3 has 16 amino acids. The CDR3 protein is CASSPLGGRSYNEQFF. The DNA of the CDR3 is TGTGCCAGTAGTCCGTTGGGGGGAAGGTCCTACAATGAGCAGTTCTTC. The full variable domain, completed using reference TRBV19 and TRBJ2-1, is DGGITQSPKYLFRKEGQNVTLSCEQNLNHDAMYWYRQDPGQGLRLIYYSQIVNDFQKGDIAEGYSVSREKKESFPLTVTSAQKNPTAFYLCASSPLGGRSYNEQFFGPGTRLTVL.

This chain links TRBV6-6 with TRBJ1-5, with 8 bases that match TRBD1. The CDR3 runs to 15 residues. V was clipped by 2 bases and J by 4 bases; unmatched bases: 4. CDR1 and CDR2 (germline): MNHNY, SVGAGI (reference sequence). The DNA of the CDR3 is TGTGCCAGCAGTTACGGGGGGACAGGTAATCAGCCCCAGCATTTT. Translated, it gives CASSYGGTGNQPQHF.

This clonotype was found a few times. The J gene is TRBJ1-6, the V gene TRBV18, with TRBD1 matching over 7 bases. Germline V gene sequence: CDR1 KGHSH, CDR2 LQKENI. The CDR3 consists of 15 residues. V shed 3 bases, J shed 8 bases, and the junction held 7 bases outside the gene matches. The CDR3 bases are TGTGCCAGCTCACCCCCCGGGACAGCTGATTCACCCCTCCACTTT. Amino acids: CASSPPGTADSPLHF.

This clonotype was picked up many times. The genes are TRBV28 and TRBJ1-5; D is possibly TRBD1 (5 bases). In germline, CDR1 is MDHEN, CDR2 SYDVKM. The CDR3 has 12 residues. Trimming shortened V by 5 bases and J by 6 bases, and 8 bases separated the two germline ends. CDR3 bases: TGTGCCAGCAGTCCAAGGGGTCAGCCCCAGCATTTT. Translating gives CASSPRGQPQHF.